The 18 T cell receptor beta chains below all came from one sample that was sequenced in a study of tumor and adjacent non-tumor tissue in lung cancer. No cell sorting was done before RNA was extracted from the tissue. Distant lung tissue was collected more than 3 cm away from the tumor edge. Three rounds of nested PCR, following a modified ARM-PCR protocol, produced the TCRbeta library. MiXCR, applied by TCRdb to the multiplex PCR reads, yields one record per CDR3 protein. This repertoire shows over 80,000 distinct CDR3 sequences, more than 75% found once; its top ten account for 20% to 25%. Sequences were obtained from distant non-tumor lung tissue. These receptors were taken from a woman in her forties or fifties with non-small cell lung cancer.

Note on this clonotype: One junction end disagrees with the germline gene, perhaps due to a read error. The gene calls are TRBV6-5 and TRBJ2-3, with a weak D call TRBD2 (6 bases). Per germline, CDR1 MNHEY and CDR2 SVGAGI. The CDR3 is made up of 19 amino acids. This chain's CDR3 is CATSHSTRDSPRTTDTQYF. DNA for the CDR3: TGTGCCACCAGTCACTCCACCCGGGACTCCCCCCGAACCACGGATACGCAGTATTTT.

Details on this clonotype: In this CDR3 the conserved last residue, phenylalanine or tryptophan, is missing, so a read error is likely. CDR3 in amino acids: CASSLVTGTPIYEQYL. The DNA for the CDR3 is TGTGCCAGCAGCTTAGTCACCGGGACACCTATCTACGAGCAGTACTTA. The chain carries TRBV11-2 and TRBJ2-7; D is perhaps TRBD1 (6 bases). Germline CDR1 and CDR2: SGHAT and FQNNGV. The CDR3 covers 16 residues. V lost 1 base to trimming and J lost 3 bases, with 16 bases between them.

A word on this clonotype: One junction end does not reproduce the germline sequence, and a read error may be involved. The chain recombines TRBV4-1 with TRBJ1-5; D possibly corresponds to TRBD1 (6 bases). The CDR3 has 15 residues. Germline V gives CDR1 MGHRA, CDR2 YSYEKL. CDR3 in DNA: TGCACCAGCAGCCAAGGGGACAAGGGCAATCAGCCCCAGCATTTT. Translated: CTSSQGDKGNQPQHF.

The chain has TRBV7-9 and TRBJ2-5; D possibly uses TRBD1 or TRBD2 (6 bases each). CDR3 size: 15 residues. V lost 4 bases and J lost 4, with 16 bases in between. Germline CDR1 is SEHNR and CDR2 is FQNEAQ (reference sequence). The CDR3 region has the DNA TGTGCCAGCAGCTCCGCGGGGAAAGGGGGAGAGACCCAGTACTTC. Its protein product is CASSSAGKGGETQYF.

Comment on this clonotype: At one end, the junction sequence differs from germline, possibly due to a read error. This chain uses TRBV11-2 with TRBJ2-5; 9 positions agree with TRBD2. Germline CDR1 and CDR2: SGHAT and FQNNGV. This CDR3 is built from 16 residues. DNA of the CDR3: TGTGCCAGCAGTCTCAGAAGCGGGACTAGCCTGGAGATCCAGTACTTC. It encodes CASSLRSGTSLEIQYF.

Points on this clonotype: The CDR3 does not end in the conserved phenylalanine or tryptophan, so this is likely a read error. The CDR3 DNA sequence: TGTGACAGCAGTTACGGTTACAGCACAGATACGCAGTATCTT. Its translation is CDSSYGYSTDTQYL. This rearrangement joins TRBV6-6 to TRBJ2-3; the D is unclear. The CDR3 is 14 residues long. Germline CDR1 reads MNHNY; CDR2 reads SVGAGI (reference sequence).

Concerning this clonotype: Since a much larger clone is just one base distant, this may be a read error. This chain links TRBV7-9 with TRBJ2-3; a possible D gene is TRBD1 (6 bases). CDR1 and CDR2 (germline): SEHNR, FQNEAQ (reference sequence). The CDR3 loop spans 14 amino acids. This CDR3 reads CASSLDREATTHYF. CDR3 DNA: TGTGCCAGCAGCTTAGACAGGGAAGCGACAACGCACTATTTT.

The chain has TRBV11-2 and TRBJ1-2; tentative D call: TRBD1 (5 bases). The CDR3 is 13 residues long. CDR1 is SGHAT, CDR2 FQNNGV, per germline. The V gene lost 0 bases and the J gene lost 7 bases, with 9 bases spanning the gap. Written as DNA, the CDR3 is TGTGCCAGCAGCTTAGACAAGGGGAGTGGCTACACCTTC. Translated, it gives CASSLDKGSGYTF.

About this clonotype itself: At one end the junction does not follow the germline gene, possibly because of a read error. The chain uses TRBV11-2 and TRBJ2-3; possible D gene TRBD1, 5 bases. In germline, CDR1 is SGHAT, CDR2 FQNNGV. The CDR3 consists of 16 residues. CDR3 nucleotide sequence: TGTGCCGGCAGCTTAGGGGTCCTAACTAACACAGATATGCAGTATTTT. Its protein product is CAGSLGVLTNTDMQYF. Full variable domain (remainder filled in from reference TRBV11-2 and TRBJ2-3): EAGVAQSPRYKIIEKRQSVAFWCNPISGHATLYWYQQILGQGPKLLIQFQNNGVVDDSQLPKDRFSAERLKGVDSTLKIQPAKLEDSAVYLCAGSLGVLTNTDMQYFGPGTRLTVL.

On this clonotype itself: One junction end does not reproduce the germline sequence, and a read error may be involved. The CDR3 is CASSLQRGYTDTHYF. The CDR3 region has the DNA TGCGCCAGCAGCTTGCAGCGGGGGTACACAGATACGCATTATTTT. V usage is TRBV5-1 and J usage is TRBJ2-3; TRBD2 matches at 8 bases. The CDR3 totals 15 residues. Germline V CDR1 and CDR2: SGHRS, YFSETQ.

Turning to this clonotype: A read error may be the cause here, since a much bigger clone is one base away. The chain recombines TRBV14 with TRBJ1-1; D is undetermined. Germline-derived CDR1 and CDR2 are SGHDN and FVKESK. CDR3 length equals 13 residues. CDR3 sequence: CVSSQDIRGEAFF. For the CDR3, the DNA is TGTGTCAGCAGCCAAGACATACGCGGTGAAGCTTTCTTT.

Notes on this clonotype: A single base separates this from a much larger clone, so it may be a read error. The rearrangement joins TRBV28 to TRBJ1-1; D is ambiguous. Germline V CDR1 and CDR2: MDHEN, SYDVKM. The CDR3 sequence is 15 residues long. The DNA for the CDR3 is TGTGCCAGCAGTGTATCGGGCCCTAGGTCCACTCAAGCTTTCTTT. Translated: CASSVSGPRSTQAFF. The full variable domain, its missing parts supplied by reference TRBV28 and TRBJ1-1, is DVKVTQSSRYLVKRTGEKVFLECVQDMDHENMFWYRQDPGLGLRLIYFSYDVKMKEKGDIPEGYSVSREKKERFSLILESASTNQTSMYLCASSVSGPRSTQAFFGQGTRLTVV.

This clonotype was detected only a few times. V usage is TRBV2 and J usage is TRBJ2-7; the D call may be TRBD1 or TRBD2 (5 bases each). Trimming left V 10 bases short and J 4 bases short, with 14 bases between. The CDR3 extends over 12 amino acids. The V gene's germline CDR1 is SNHLY and CDR2 FYNNEI. The CDR3 nucleotides read TGTGCCATCGGGGACGAAGCTTACGAGCAGTACTTC. Its translation is CAIGDEAYEQYF.

Concerning this clonotype itself: One end of the junction fails to match germline, which may point to a read error. V and J are TRBV12-3 or TRBV12-4 and TRBJ1-5; tentative D call: TRBD1 (5 bases). This CDR3 has 15 residues. The CDR3 sequence: CASSPFTGGYQPLHF. CDR3 nucleotides: TGTGCCAGCAGTCCCTTCACGGGGGGGTATCAGCCCCTGCATTTC.

In the case of this clonotype: Germline is not matched at one junction end, which may reflect a read error. The chain has TRBV11-2 and TRBJ1-3; no definite D call. CDR1 and CDR2 from the germline V gene are SGHAT and FQNNGV. The CDR3 has 15 amino acids. The CDR3 sequence is CATSAGINSGYTIYF. CDR3 bases: TGTGCTACCAGCGCAGGCATAAACTCTGGATACACCATATATTTT.

At least ten counts were recorded for this clonotype. The J gene is TRBJ1-1, the V gene TRBV12-3 or TRBV12-4; 11 positions agree with TRBD1. With V trimmed by 3 bases and J by 1 base, 4 bases remained unmatched. The CDR3 runs 16 residues. The CDR3 DNA is TGTGCCAGCAGTTTCCGGACAGGGGGCTCGAACACTGAAGCTTTCTTT. Protein: CASSFRTGGSNTEAFF.

CDR3 sequence reads: CASSPGAQGTEAFF. The CDR3 DNA reads as TGTGCCAGCAGCCCGGGGGCGCAAGGGACTGAAGCTTTCTTT. V and J are TRBV7-3 and TRBJ1-1; possibly TRBD1 for D (6 bases). The CDR3 runs 14 residues. Germline V gene sequence: CDR1 SGHTA, CDR2 FQGTGA. Between the trimmed V and J ends, which lost 5 bases and 5 bases, there was a span of 15 bases. Full variable domain (remainder filled in from reference TRBV7-3 and TRBJ1-1): GAGVSQTPSNKVTEKGKYVELRCDPISGHTALYWYRQSLGQGPEFLIYFQGTGAADDSGLPNDRFFAVRPEGSVSTLKIQRTERGDSAVYLCASSPGAQGTEAFFGQGTRLTVV.

A word on this clonotype: A junction boundary mismatches the germline segment, possibly from a read error. The genes are TRBV10-1 and TRBJ2-2, with a tentative D call TRBD2 (5 bases). The CDR3 is 13 residues long. Per the germline V gene, CDR1 is WNHNN and CDR2 is SYGVQD (reference sequence). CDR3 in DNA: TGCGCCATCCCACTAGGGAACAGCGGGGAGCTGTTTTTT. Translation gives CAIPLGNSGELFF.